Sequencing of this T cell receptor (beta chain) was carried out in a study of CD8+CD57+ T cells in acquired aplastic anemia. Study in general: Each DNA sample taken from sorted CD4+ and CD8+ cells came to 3 to 4 ug on average.

The sequenced patients had an expansion of CD8+CD57+ cells seen by flow cytometry. Blood was sampled before the patients had received any therapy. Profiles of TCR beta VDJ and CDR3 were generated from a genomic DNA template. TCRdb called the reads again in MiXCR, with one record for every CDR3 protein. The data contain 150,000 to 200,000 distinct CDR3 sequences, more than 40% of them singletons. The CDR3 totals 15 residues. The germline CDR1 and CDR2 sequences are ENHRY and SYGVKD. The junction had 11 bases not matched to a gene; V was cut back by 3 bases and J by 9 bases. The chain joins TRBV10-3 to TRBJ2-5, with TRBD1 matching over 9 bases. Sequencing was done on a sample of sorted CD4+, CD8+, or CD8+CD57+ T cells (not recorded which) from PBMCs. This clonotype was obtained from a human donor with aplastic anemia. Here the CDR3 reads CAISEGTGIWGAQYF. The CDR3 DNA sequence: TGTGCCATCAGTGAAGGGACAGGGATTTGGGGGGCCCAGTACTTC.